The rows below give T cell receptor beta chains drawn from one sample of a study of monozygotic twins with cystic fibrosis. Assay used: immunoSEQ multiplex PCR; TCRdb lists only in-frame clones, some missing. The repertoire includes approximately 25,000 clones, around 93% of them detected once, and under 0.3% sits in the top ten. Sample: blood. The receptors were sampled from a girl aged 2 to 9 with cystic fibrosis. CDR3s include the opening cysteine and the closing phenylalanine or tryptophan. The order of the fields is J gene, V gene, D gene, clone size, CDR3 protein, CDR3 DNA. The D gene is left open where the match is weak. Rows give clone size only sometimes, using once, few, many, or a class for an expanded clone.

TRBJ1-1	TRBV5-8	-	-	CASSPGPSEAFF	TGTGCCAGCAGCCCTGGGCCGAGTGAAGCTTTCTTT
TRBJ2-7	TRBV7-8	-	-	CASSPRDGYEQYF	TGTGCCAGCAGCCCACGGGACGGTTACGAGCAGTACTTC
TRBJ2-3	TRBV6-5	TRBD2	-	CASSPAGGSTDTQYF	TGTGCCAGCAGTCCAGCGGGGGGAAGCACAGATACGCAGTATTTT
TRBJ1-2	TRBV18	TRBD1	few	CASSPPIQGRRGGYGYTF	TGTGCCAGCTCACCACCGATACAGGGGCGAAGGGGTGGCTATGGCTACACCTTC
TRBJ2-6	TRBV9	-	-	CASSLRGAGANVLTF	TGTGCCAGCAGCCTCCGTGGGGCGGGGGCCAACGTCCTGACTTTC
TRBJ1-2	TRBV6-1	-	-	CASSDQGGPYGYTF	TGTGCCAGCAGTGATCAAGGGGGGCCCTATGGCTACACCTTC
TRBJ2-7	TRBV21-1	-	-	CASSKPGTGGNRGNEQYF	TGTGCCAGCAGCAAACCCGGGACAGGGGGCAACAGAGGTAACGAGCAGTACTTC
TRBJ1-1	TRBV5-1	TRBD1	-	CASSFFLQGANTEAFF	TGCGCCAGCAGCTTCTTCTTACAGGGGGCGAACACTGAAGCTTTCTTT
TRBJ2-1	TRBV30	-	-	CATSSYNEQFF	TGTGCCACGAGCTCCTACAATGAGCAGTTCTTC
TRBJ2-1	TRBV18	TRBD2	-	CASSPPQRGPYNEQFF	TGTGCCAGCTCACCACCCCAGCGGGGGCCTTACAATGAGCAGTTCTTC
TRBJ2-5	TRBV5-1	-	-	CASSRERETQYF	TGCGCCAGCAGTCGGGAGAGGGAGACCCAGTACTTC
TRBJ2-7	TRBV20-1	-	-	CSARRTYEQYF	TGCAGTGCTAGACGGACCTACGAGCAGTACTTC
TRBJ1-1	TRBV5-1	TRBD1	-	CASSQEGQANTEAFF	TGCGCCAGCAGCCAGGAAGGACAGGCGAACACTGAAGCTTTCTTT
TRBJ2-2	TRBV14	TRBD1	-	CASSPTGQGGITGELFF	TGTGCCAGCAGCCCTACAGGACAGGGGGGAATTACCGGGGAGCTGTTTTTT
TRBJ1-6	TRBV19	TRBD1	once	CASSGGGQRNSPLHF	TGTGCCAGTAGCGGGGGGGGACAGCGTAATTCACCCCTCCACTTT
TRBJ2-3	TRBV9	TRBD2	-	CASSGLAGTSTDTQYF	TGTGCCAGCAGCGGACTAGCGGGAACTAGCACAGATACGCAGTATTTT
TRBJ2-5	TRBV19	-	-	CASSIGTSYQETQYF	TGTGCCAGTAGTATCGGAACTTCGTACCAAGAGACCCAGTACTTC
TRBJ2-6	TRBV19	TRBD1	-	CASSITRQGRANVLTF	TGTGCCAGTAGTATTACAAGACAGGGTAGGGCCAACGTCCTGACTTTC
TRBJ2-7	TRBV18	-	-	CASSPATSSPYEQYF	TGTGCCAGCTCACCGGCGACCTCCTCCCCCTACGAGCAGTACTTC
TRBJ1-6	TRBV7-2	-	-	CASSLDWTPLHF	TGTGCCAGCAGCTTAGATTGGACACCCCTCCACTTT
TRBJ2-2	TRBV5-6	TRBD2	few	CASSWWGTTNTGELFF	TGTGCCAGCAGCTGGTGGGGGACTACAAACACCGGGGAGCTGTTTTTT
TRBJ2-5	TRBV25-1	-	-	CASSSRQLPETQYF	TGTGCCAGCAGTTCAAGACAGTTACCGGAGACCCAGTACTTC
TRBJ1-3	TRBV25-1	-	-	CASSEPNRAGNTIYF	TGTGCCAGCAGTGAACCCAACAGGGCTGGAAACACCATATATTTT
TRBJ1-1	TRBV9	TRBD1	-	CASSAGQGRNTEAFF	TGTGCCAGCAGCGCAGGACAGGGTAGGAACACTGAAGCTTTCTTT
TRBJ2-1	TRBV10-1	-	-	CASSETRGVRGEQFF	TGCGCCAGCAGTGAGACCAGGGGAGTACGGGGTGAGCAGTTCTTC
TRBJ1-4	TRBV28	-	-	CASATRRNEKLFF	TGTGCCAGCGCGACACGGCGTAATGAAAAACTGTTTTTT
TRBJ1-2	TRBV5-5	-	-	CASSLSSDTGYTF	TGTGCCAGCAGCTTGAGCTCAGACACGGGCTACACCTTC
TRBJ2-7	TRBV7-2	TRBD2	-	CASSLSLADYEQYF	TGTGCCAGCAGCTTATCGCTAGCGGACTACGAGCAGTACTTC
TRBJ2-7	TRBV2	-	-	CASSETNYEQYF	TGTGCCAGCAGTGAGACGAACTACGAGCAGTACTTC
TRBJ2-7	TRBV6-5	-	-	CASTPGGLESYEQYF	TGTGCCAGCACTCCCGGGGGTTTAGAATCCTACGAGCAGTACTTC
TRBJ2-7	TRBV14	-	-	CASSQFQGLSSYEQYF	TGTGCCAGCAGCCAATTTCAGGGCCTGAGCTCCTACGAGCAGTACTTC
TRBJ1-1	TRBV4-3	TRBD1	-	CASSLTGAGTEAFF	TGCGCCAGCAGCCTGACAGGGGCGGGCACTGAAGCTTTCTTT
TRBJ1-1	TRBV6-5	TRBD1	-	CASSYITGQGGHEAFF	TGTGCCAGCAGTTACATCACGGGACAGGGGGGTCATGAAGCTTTCTTT
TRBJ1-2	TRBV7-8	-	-	CASSFSFLGNDNYGYTF	TGTGCCAGCAGCTTTTCGTTTTTAGGAAACGATAACTATGGCTACACCTTC
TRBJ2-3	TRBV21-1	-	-	CASSCSTDTQYF	TGTGCCAGCAGCTGCTCTACAGATACGCAGTATTTT
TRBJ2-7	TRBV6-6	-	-	CASSPGLYEQYF	TGTGCCAGCAGTCCGGGACTGTACGAGCAGTACTTC
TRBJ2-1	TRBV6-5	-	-	CASSYWGTEQFF	TGTGCCAGCAGTTACTGGGGTACTGAGCAGTTCTTC
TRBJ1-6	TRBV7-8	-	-	CASSLGVDSPLHF	TGTGCCAGCAGCTTAGGGGTCGATTCACCCCTCCACTTT
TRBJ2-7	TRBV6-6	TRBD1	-	CASSLTGAFYEQYF	TGTGCCAGCAGCCTGACAGGGGCCTTTTACGAGCAGTACTTC
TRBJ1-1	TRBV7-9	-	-	CASSLRVDNTEAFF	TGTGCCAGCAGCTTAAGGGTAGATAACACTGAAGCTTTCTTT
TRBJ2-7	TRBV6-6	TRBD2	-	CASTRASGNHYEQYF	TGTGCCAGCACCCGGGCTAGCGGTAACCACTACGAGCAGTACTTC